Following are 7 T cell receptor beta chains from one sample sequenced in a study of blood T cell repertoires in COVID-19. Clones were sequenced by immunoSEQ multiplex PCR, and TCRdb holds only the in-frame ones, with some missing. The table records 250,000 to 350,000 clones, approximately 90% of them present only once. Material for sequencing was peripheral blood. These receptors all come from a woman aged 45-59 years with COVID-19, enrolled during active disease.

The chain has TRBV6-1 and TRBJ1-4; D uncertain. The CDR3 consists of 13 residues. From germline, CDR1 is MNHNS and CDR2 SASEGT. V lost 8 bases and J lost 1, with 8 bases in between. The CDR3 DNA reads as TGTGCCAGCCGGAGGTTAACTAATGAAAAACTGTTTTTT. It is translated as CASRRLTNEKLFF.

This sequence joins TRBV3-1 (or the pseudogene TRBV3-2) and TRBJ2-7; D might be TRBD2 (6 bases). CDR1 and CDR2 from the germline V gene are LGHDT and YNNKEL (reference sequence). V lost 1 base, J lost 1 base, and 17 bases lay in between. The CDR3 is 17 amino acids. The CDR3: CASSQGGLGLESYEQYF. In DNA, the CDR3 is TGTGCCAGCAGCCAAGGGGGTCTGGGACTCGAATCCTACGAGCAGTACTTC.

The chain combines TRBV18 with TRBJ1-6; 7 bases agree with TRBD1. Germline V lookup: CDR1 KGHSH, CDR2 LQKENI. This CDR3 contains 15 residues. The trim removed 0 bases at V and 9 bases at J, leaving 5 bases unmatched. The CDR3 nucleotides read TGTGCCAGCTCACCACCGACAGGGATTGCTTCACCCCTCCACTTT. Protein product: CASSPPTGIASPLHF.

This chain links TRBV7-2 with TRBJ2-1, with TRBD2 matching over 9 bases. With 6 bases clipped from V and 7 bases from J, the junction kept 10 bases outside the gene matches. Germline V gives CDR1 SGHTA, CDR2 FQGNSA. This CDR3 spans 15 amino acids. The DNA of the CDR3 is TGTGCCAGCAGGTCTAGCGGGATAGTTGGGAATGAGCAGTTCTTC. Its translation: CASRSSGIVGNEQFF.

The J gene is TRBJ2-5, the V gene TRBV7-9, with a tentative D call TRBD2 (5 bases). V was trimmed by 1 base and J by 7 bases, leaving 16 bases between them. The CDR3 is 15 residues long. Looked up from germline, CDR1 is SEHNR and CDR2 is FQNEAQ (reference sequence). The CDR3 DNA reads as TGTGCCAGCAGCTTAGAGCGGATACAAGAAGGGACCCAGTACTTC. Encoded protein: CASSLERIQEGTQYF.

Here the CDR3 DNA reads TGTGCCAGCAAAACTAAGAACTTTTACGAGCAGTACTTC. Its translation: CASKTKNFYEQYF. The chain combines TRBV27 with TRBJ2-7, with D uncertain. Trimming stripped 7 bases from V and 4 bases from J, with 14 bases between. The CDR3 is 13 amino acids. Germline lookup yields CDR1 MNHEY and CDR2 SMNVEV (reference sequence).

The V gene is TRBV7-8, the J gene TRBJ1-6; 10 bases are shared with TRBD1. The CDR3 has 15 amino acids. CDR1 is SGHVS and CDR2 is FQNEAQ in the germline V gene. V gave up 2 bases and J gave up 6 bases; unmatched junction bases: 1. Here the CDR3 reads CASSLWDRGNSPLHF. The CDR3 DNA follows: TGTGCCAGCAGCTTATGGGACAGGGGTAATTCACCCCTCCACTTT.